Each of the 9 T cell receptor beta chains below was sequenced from the same sample in a study of blood T cell dynamics during melanoma immunotherapy. The time point was: week 3, after first cycle of checkpoint inhibitor. Sequenced by immunoSEQ multiplex PCR; TCRdb stores in-frame clones only, minus some. The sample yields about 780 clones, about 61% seen once. The material was central memory CD8+ T cells from blood, obtained from a patient treated with checkpoint blockade. These TCRs come from a human donor with melanoma.

This chain uses TRBV7-9 with TRBJ2-5; D is perhaps TRBD2 (6 bases). The DNA matches TRBJ2-7 better at its end, which makes the J call doubtful. There are 13 residues in the CDR3. Per germline, CDR1 SEHNR and CDR2 FQNEAQ (reference sequence). The CDR3 nucleotides are TGTGCCAGCACGCGGGACGGAACCTACGAGCAGTACTTC. Amino acids: CASTRDGTYEQYF.

This rearrangement joins TRBV6-1 to TRBJ2-1; possible D gene TRBD2, 6 bases. V gave up 8 bases and J gave up 2 bases, with 10 bases separating them. In germline, CDR1 is MNHNS, CDR2 SASEGT. This CDR3 comprises 13 residues. CDR3 amino acids: CASGPSAYNEQFF. CDR3 nucleotide sequence: TGTGCCAGCGGTCCTAGCGCCTACAATGAGCAGTTCTTC.

The gene calls are TRBV28 and TRBJ2-7; no clear D gene. Trimming took off 6 bases at V and 0 bases at J, with 6 bases between the two ends. In germline, CDR1 is MDHEN, CDR2 SYDVKM. CDR3 length: 12 residues. The CDR3 loop reads CASSWDSYEQYF. As DNA, the CDR3 is TGTGCCAGCAGCTGGGACTCCTACGAGCAGTACTTC. The full variable domain, with the rest looked up from reference TRBV28 and TRBJ2-7, is DVKVTQSSRYLVKRTGEKVFLECVQDMDHENMFWYRQDPGLGLRLIYFSYDVKMKEKGDIPEGYSVSREKKERFSLILESASTNQTSMYLCASSWDSYEQYFGPGTRLTVT.

CDR3 sequence (DNA): TGTGCCAGCACCGAAGGGGCAGGGGGTTACGATGAGCAGTTCTTC. Its protein product is CASTEGAGGYDEQFF. J is TRBJ2-1 and V is TRBV6-1; TRBD1 aligns across 7 bases. Germline CDR1 is MNHNS and CDR2 is SASEGT. The V gene end was trimmed by 7 bases and the J gene end by 8 bases; junction bases not matched to a gene: 14. The CDR3 totals 15 residues.

The chain has TRBV7-3 and TRBJ2-1; D call uncertain. V was shortened by 5 bases and J by 7 bases, with 18 bases between the two germline ends. The CDR3 is 15 residues long. Per the germline V gene, CDR1 is SGHTA and CDR2 is FQGTGA. CDR3 protein: CASSPQRTTENEQFF. As DNA, the CDR3 is TGTGCCAGCAGCCCACAAAGAACGACGGAGAATGAGCAGTTCTTC.

The V and J genes are TRBV29-1 and TRBJ1-1; D is perhaps TRBD1 (5 bases). The ends were cut back, 0 bases at V and 8 bases at J, with 10 bases in the middle. The CDR3 has 12 amino acids. CDR1 SQVTM and CDR2 ANQGSEA come from the germline V gene. The CDR3 DNA reads TGCAGCGTTGAAGAGGGGGAAGGGGAAGCTTTCTTT. It yields the protein CSVEEGEGEAFF.

V is TRBV7-2 and J is TRBJ2-1; D gene ambiguous. The CDR3 length is 17 residues. Per the germline V gene, CDR1 is SGHTA and CDR2 is FQGNSA. With 2 bases removed from V and 0 bases from J, the gap between germline ends came to 14 bases. CDR3 nucleotide sequence: TGTGCCAGCAGCTTAAGAAGTTCAGAGAGCTCCTACAATGAGCAGTTCTTC. It specifies CASSLRSSESSYNEQFF. Together with reference TRBV7-2 and TRBJ2-1, the CDR3 gives the full variable domain: GAGVSQSPSNKVTEKGKDVELRCDPISGHTALYWYRQSLGQGLEFLIYFQGNSAPDKSGLPSDRFSAERTGGSVSTLTIQRTQQEDSAVYLCASSLRSSESSYNEQFFGPGTRLTVL.

This clone has just a few counts. The J gene is TRBJ2-3, the V gene TRBV6-5; TRBD2 matches at 9 bases. Trimming took 6 bases from V and 2 from J; bases not matched to a gene: 6. CDR1 is MNHEY, CDR2 SVGAGI, per germline. The length of the CDR3 is 15 residues. Here the CDR3 DNA reads TGTGCCAGCAGCACAGCGGGAGGCCTCACAGATACGCAGTATTTT. Translating gives CASSTAGGLTDTQYF.

The V gene is TRBV30, the J gene TRBJ1-4, with TRBD1 matching 10 bases. Losses at the gene ends were 2 bases for V and 7 bases for J; bases not matched to a gene: 7. This CDR3 has 15 residues. Germline values: CDR1 GTSNPN, CDR2 SVGIG (reference sequence). The CDR3 bases are TGTGCCTGGAGTTACCAGGGACAGGGGATTGAAAAACTGTTTTTT. This encodes CAWSYQGQGIEKLFF.